Listed below are T cell receptor beta chains from one sample, sequenced in a study of neurological immune-mediated disorders. TCRdb re-analysed the 5' RACE reads in MiXCR, keeping a single row per CDR3 protein. The profile shows just under 40,000 distinct CDR3 sequences, around 7.2% of them singletons. The sample comprised CD4+ T cells from blood. The receptors were gathered from a man between 45 and 60 years old in good health. Each CDR3 is given with its conserved first and last residue. D genes are given only for firm matches. Not all rows give a size; the values are once, few, many and, for expanded clones, a class.

TRBJ2-6,TRBV28,-,many,TGTGCCACCAGGGACTCTGGGGCCAACGTCCTGACTTTC,CATRDSGANVLTF
TRBJ2-2,TRBV20-1,TRBD2,many,TGCAGTGCTTTAGCGGGGTCTACAGGGGAGCTGTTTTTT,CSALAGSTGELFF
TRBJ2-2,TRBV7-2,-,many,TGTGCCAGCAGCTCAAGCAGAATCGGGGAGCTGTTTTTT,CASSSSRIGELFF
TRBJ1-4,TRBV19,-,many,TGTGCCAGTAGTATTGGCAGTCGGACCCCTGGAAAACTGTTTTTT,CASSIGSRTPGKLFF
TRBJ1-5,TRBV20-1,TRBD1,many,TGCAGTGCTAGGGAGACAGGGGGCAGCAATCAGCCCCAGCATTTT,CSARETGGSNQPQHF
TRBJ1-4,TRBV20-1,-,many,TGCAGTGCTAGGCCCGGGACGCCCGCAGGAAAACTGTTTTTT,CSARPGTPAGKLFF
TRBJ2-3,TRBV20-1,-,-,TGCAGTTCCTACACGCAGTATTTT,CSSYTQYF
TRBJ2-1,TRBV3-1,TRBD2,many,TGTGCCAGCAGCCAAGGTGCTAGCGGGAGGTACAATGAGCAGTTCTTC,CASSQGASGRYNEQFF
TRBJ2-5,TRBV18,-,many,TGTGCCAGCTCACCACCTATGACGCAAGAGACCCAGTACTTC,CASSPPMTQETQYF
TRBJ2-3,TRBV28,TRBD1,many,TGTGCCACATTCGACAGGGTAGGCGCAGATACGCAGTATTTT,CATFDRVGADTQYF
TRBJ1-5,TRBV20-1,-,many,TGCAGTGCTACCGGCGGGGGCAATCAGCCCCAGCATTTT,CSATGGGNQPQHF
TRBJ2-7,TRBV7-3,-,-,TGTGCCAGCAGCTTAACCGGGACTTCGAACTCCTACGAGCAGTACTTC,CASSLTGTSNSYEQYF
TRBJ2-5,TRBV18,-,many,TGTGCCAGCTCACCCAGGACAGAACAAGAGACCCAGTACTTC,CASSPRTEQETQYF
TRBJ2-7,TRBV30,TRBD2,many,TGTGCCTGGAGTACGGTAGGACTAGCGGCCACCTACGAGCAGTACTTC,CAWSTVGLAATYEQYF
TRBJ2-1,TRBV4-2,-,many,TGTGCCAGCAGCCAAGATGAACAGGGCTACTACAATGAGCAGTTCTTC,CASSQDEQGYYNEQFF
TRBJ2-7,TRBV2,TRBD2,many,TGTGCCAGCAGTATCGGACTAGGCATCTCCTACGAGCAGTACTTC,CASSIGLGISYEQYF
TRBJ2-1,TRBV5-6,-,many,TGTGCCAGCAGCTTGGGGTGGGGTAGTTCTTCCTACAATGAGCAGTTCTTC,CASSLGWGSSSYNEQFF
TRBJ1-2,TRBV20-1,-,many,TGCAGTGCTAGAGACCGCGGTGCCTCGGGAGGCTACACCTTC,CSARDRGASGGYTF
TRBJ2-7,TRBV7-2,TRBD1,many,TGTGCCAGCAGTGATGGACAGGGAAAACACTACGAGCAGTACTTC,CASSDGQGKHYEQYF
TRBJ1-5,TRBV20-1,-,many,TGCAGTGCTAGAATTACAGGATATAGCAATCAGCCCCAGCATTTT,CSARITGYSNQPQHF
TRBJ2-7,TRBV5-1,TRBD1,many,TGCGCCAGCAGCACCGGACAGGGTCCTTCGAGCGAGCAGTACTTC,CASSTGQGPSSEQYF
TRBJ2-1,TRBV20-1,-,many,TGCAGTGCTTACCAGGGGGCCGGGGCGGGAGGGTACTACAATGAGCAGTTCTTC,CSAYQGAGAGGYYNEQFF
TRBJ1-5,TRBV19,-,-,TGTGCCAGCCGGCGCGCAGGGAGCAATCAGCCCCAGCATTTT,CASRRAGSNQPQHF
TRBJ1-3,TRBV5-1,-,many,TGCGCCAGCAGCTTGGTACCGGGCAGGATCTCAGGAAACACCATATATTTT,CASSLVPGRISGNTIYF